Described below is a single T cell receptor beta chain sequence and its context. The antigen is undetermined. For each CDR3 protein, TCRdb gives one entry from its re-call of the 5' RACE reads, without DNA. The sample has over 110,000 distinct CDR3 sequences. The sample originates from a study of monozygotic twins with inflammatory bowel disease. Points from the study as a whole: Twins with IBD were found to have lower TCRbeta diversity (inverse Simpson) than healthy co-twins. What may have added variability to patient repertoires is that immunosuppressive treatments differed. Fewer clonotypes were shared with others by IBD patients than by healthy twins, especially with disease activity.

The CDR3 runs 14 residues. The germline gives CDR1 SEHNR, CDR2 FQNEAQ (reference sequence). This rearrangement joins TRBV7-9 to TRBJ1-4. The sequenced material came from blood. The receptor comes from a human donor with ulcerative colitis or Crohn's disease, or a healthy co-twin of an affected twin (not recorded which). CDR3 in amino acids: CASTPGHYNEKLFF.